This passage covers 5 T cell receptor beta chains from one sample sequenced in a study of T cell responses to AZD1222 COVID-19 vaccine. TCRdb keeps only in-frame clones here, not all; method: immunoSEQ multiplex PCR. The sample has 100,000 or so clones, approximately 81% seen once. Sequenced material: peripheral blood, taken on day 0 of AZD1222 vaccination. Receptors originate from an adult in good health.

This clone was seen once. The CDR3 here is CSAGGSPGESPDTQYF. The CDR3 region has the DNA TGCAGTGCTGGTGGGTCGCCAGGGGAGAGCCCAGATACGCAGTATTTT. The chain combines TRBV20-1 with TRBJ2-3; perhaps TRBD1 as D (6 bases). V was trimmed by 5 bases and J by 4 bases, leaving 22 bases between them. CDR3 length equals 16 residues. Looked up from germline, CDR1 is DFQATT and CDR2 is SNEGSKA (reference sequence).

This clone was recorded only once. The chain employs TRBV7-3 and TRBJ2-3; weak D call: TRBD2 (5 bases). V gave up 4 bases and J gave up 5 bases, with 13 bases separating them. CDR3 length: 14 residues. Germline CDR1 reads SGHTA; CDR2 reads FQGTGA. Here the CDR3 reads CASSYEGLLDTQYF. The CDR3 nucleotides read TGTGCCAGCAGCTATGAAGGACTGTTAGATACGCAGTATTTT.

V and J are TRBV3-1 (or the pseudogene TRBV3-2) and TRBJ1-1; D might be TRBD1 (6 bases). V was pared by 11 bases and J by 4 bases, with 14 bases between. The CDR3 runs 12 residues. CDR1 LGHDT and CDR2 YNNKEL come from the germline V gene (reference sequence). The CDR3 DNA reads as TGTGCCTCCGCAGGGGCCGGCACTGAAGCTTTCTTT. Translated: CASAGAGTEAFF.

The chain employs TRBV5-1 and TRBJ2-3, with D uncertain. This CDR3 region has 13 residues. Per germline, CDR1 SGHRS and CDR2 YFSETQ. Trimming stripped 3 bases from V and 4 bases from J, with 9 bases between. The CDR3 sequence: CASSSRLADTQYF. CDR3 nucleotides: TGCGCCAGCAGCTCCCGTTTAGCAGATACGCAGTATTTT.

V gene TRBV7-6 combines with J gene TRBJ2-5; D unclear. Trimming left V 5 bases short and J 1 base short, with 14 bases between. Germline V gives CDR1 SGHVS, CDR2 FNYEAQ. The CDR3 has 15 residues. The CDR3 nucleotides are TGTGCCAGCAGCCGTCCGACGGTTACCCAAGAGACCCAGTACTTC. This gives the protein CASSRPTVTQETQYF. Drawing the rest from reference TRBV7-6 and TRBJ2-5, the complete variable domain is GAGVSQSPRYKVTKRGQDVALRCDPISGHVSLYWYRQALGQGPEFLTYFNYEAQQDKSGLPNDRFSAERPEGSISTLTIQRTEQRDSAMYRCASSRPTVTQETQYFGPGTRLLVL.